This entry is about one T cell receptor beta chain. Its specific antigen is unknown. Base qualities are not provided; no much larger clone lies one nucleotide away. Genomic DNA was extracted from sorted cells for sequencing of the TCRbeta CDR3 region. The immunoSEQ Assay was used to sequence the TCRbeta CDR3 regions. In TCRdb, the immuneACCESS table is reduced to in-frame sequences with V and J assigned. These tables do not hold every clone; where another copy was compared, an unresolved V gene accounts for under half, and the others remain unexplained. The sample yields tens of thousands of clones; 94% were counted once. Roughly an eighth of the sample lies in the top ten. The source of the sample is a study of OX40 agonist ivuxolimab in advanced cancers. With respect to the entire study: Ivuxolimab was an agonistic, fully human IgG2 monoclonal antibody directed against OX40 (CD134), a costimulatory receptor. Prior anti-PD-1, anti-PD-L1 or anti-CTLA-4 therapy was permitted, and checkpoint inhibitors had been received by roughly 40% of dose-escalation patients. Three dose-escalation patients achieved partial responses, one with hepatocellular carcinoma and two with cutaneous melanoma. Intravenous ivuxolimab was administered to patients every 2 weeks at six dose levels: 0.01, 0.1, 0.3, 1.5, 3 and 10 mg/kg. In the dose-escalation cohort, around four fifths of patients were male, and the mean age was 60 years with a range of about 23 to 79. The monotherapy dose-escalation portion (N of about 50 patients) of the phase I ivuxolimab trial is reported in the paper. The point of sequencing TCRbeta in the periphery was to test whether ivuxolimab changed TCR sequence diversity and drove clonal T-cell expansion. Of the approximately 54 patients in dose escalation, some 19 had hepatocellular carcinoma, some 15 had melanoma, 9 had renal cell carcinoma and 9 had head and neck cancer.

Patients with a history of autoimmune disease or receiving systemic immunosuppression were excluded from the trial. Peripheral blood for TCR sequencing was drawn from every dose cohort at baseline, at cycle 4 day 1 and at cycle 7 day 1. The samples were taken from a phase I, first-in-human, multicenter, open-label dose-escalation trial of ivuxolimab. Adults with locally advanced or metastatic melanoma, renal cell carcinoma, hepatocellular carcinoma or head and neck squamous cell carcinoma were enrolled in the trial. Before TCR sequencing, CD4+ T cells and CD8+ T cells from peripheral blood were sorted into separate populations. V gives up 1 base and J gives up 4 bases, and the segment between their germline ends measures 12 bases. CDR1 and CDR2 (SGHAT, FQNNGV) derive from the germline V gene. Spanning cysteine to phenylalanine, the CDR3 consists of 15 amino acids. The kept DNA is CDR3 alone, 45 bases in frame from the first base.

The paper as a whole reports these results and caveats: At doses of 0.1 to 3.0 mg/kg, clonal expansion of both CD4+ and CD8+ blood T cells was observed from baseline to week 6. In the 0.1-3.0 mg/kg groups, partial responders had among the lowest normalized peripheral clonal expansion, particularly in CD8+ T cells. Low levels of normalized T-cell clonal expansion were also seen in some nonresponding patients. On average, CD8+ T cells showed more expanded clones than CD4+ T cells after ivuxolimab. The antigen specificity of the clonally expanded peripheral T cells was not determined.

This sequence was found in an adult with an advanced solid tumor such as melanoma, head and neck, liver or kidney cancer. The rearrangement joined TRBV11-2 to TRBJ2-3; 5 matching bases give a weak D call of TRBD2. The sequencing used CD4+ or CD8+ T cells sorted from blood, collected in a trial of the OX40 agonist ivuxolimab. The base sequence is TGTGCCAGCAGCTTAGGGACTTCCTCCGCAGATACGCAGTATTTT. It codes for CASSLGTSSADTQYF.